The source of this T cell receptor (beta chain) is a study of radiotherapy plus CTLA-4 blockade in lung cancer. Sequenced by immunoSEQ multiplex PCR; TCRdb stores in-frame clones only, minus some. The sample holds around 99,000 clones, about 86% seen once. The CDR3 is made up of 14 amino acids. With 10 bases removed from V and 1 base from J, the gap between germline ends came to 14 bases. Germline loops: CDR1 MNHNS, CDR2 SASEGT. General study points: According to reports, early shifts in blood T cell clones, alongside interferon-beta, forecast response most accurately.

Points on this clone: Its antigen is unidentified.

This chain joins TRBV6-1 and TRBJ1-3; D uncertain. The TCR was taken from a human donor with non-small cell lung cancer that progressed on radiotherapy plus ipilimumab. Here the sequenced sample was peripheral blood, taken from a patient treated with radiotherapy plus ipilimumab. The CDR3 DNA is TGTGCCATCCTAGGATTGGGTTCTGGAAACACCATATATTTT. This encodes CAILGLGSGNTIYF.